One sample yielded the 5 T cell receptor beta chains listed below, sequenced in a study of regulatory T cells in long-lasting Graves disease. Assembly of TCR beta libraries relied on iRepertoire HTBI primers together with Arm-PCR of CDR3 regions. TCRdb re-called the multiplex PCR reads through MiXCR, storing one row per CDR3 protein. The sample comprises around 400,000 distinct CDR3 sequences, roughly 24% of which are singletons, and 25% to 30% rests with the top ten. Time point described: persistent/refractory GD, antithyroid drugs over 5 years with positive TRAb. RNA isolated from PBMCs was used to make the TCR library. This specimen consisted of peripheral blood mononuclear cells (PBMCs), obtained when the disease was refractory, from a patient treated with antithyroid drugs. These receptors were obtained from a woman between 35 and 50 years old with Graves disease.

J is TRBJ2-7 and V is TRBV18, with TRBD1 matching 7 bases. J gave up 7 bases and V 2 bases, and 11 bases lay outside the gene matches. The CDR3 extends over 15 amino acids. CDR1 and CDR2 (germline): KGHSH, LQKENI. CDR3 DNA: TGTGCCAGCTCACCATACAAGGCAGGGGGAAATGAGCAGTACTTC. The encoded protein is CASSPYKAGGNEQYF.

V usage is TRBV7-3 and J usage is TRBJ2-1, with no clear D. The V and J ends lost 5 bases and 6 bases respectively, with 20 bases between them. The CDR3 is 16 amino acids. CDR1 SGHTA and CDR2 FQGTGA come from the germline V gene. In DNA, the CDR3 is TGTGCCAGCAGCCCTCGGGTGGCCCCAGCGACCAATGAGCAGTTCTTC. Protein sequence: CASSPRVAPATNEQFF.

This clonotype has just a few counts. The chain is built from TRBV20-1 and TRBJ2-7; the D is unclear. Deletions cut 6 bases from V and 6 bases from J, with 15 bases between. The CDR3 consists of 12 residues. Germline loops: CDR1 DFQATT, CDR2 SNEGSKA (reference sequence). DNA of the CDR3: TGCAGTGCCACAGAGCTGAAGCGCGAGCAGTACTTC. Translated, it gives CSATELKREQYF.

In this sample, this clonotype turned up many times. The chain employs TRBV7-3 and TRBJ1-1; 8 nucleotides align to TRBD1. The ends lost 1 base at V and 4 bases at J; junction bases unmatched: 11. Per the germline V gene, CDR1 is SGHTA and CDR2 is FQGTGA. The CDR3 has 17 amino acids. DNA for the CDR3: TGTGCCAGCAGCTTAAGGCCTAAAGGGCAGGGGGCCACTGAAGCTTTCTTT. Translation gives CASSLRPKGQGATEAFF.

V usage is TRBV18 and J usage is TRBJ1-5; D not resolved. With 4 bases removed from V and 7 bases from J, the gap between germline ends came to 11 bases. The CDR3 has 13 residues. Germline assignment: CDR1 KGHSH and CDR2 LQKENI. The CDR3 here is CASSLLLGQPQHF. The CDR3 DNA reads TGTGCCAGCTCACTACTCCTAGGCCAGCCCCAGCATTTT. The full variable domain, rest sourced from reference TRBV18 and TRBJ1-5, is NAGVMQNPRHLVRRRGQEARLRCSPMKGHSHVYWYRQLPEEGLKFMVYLQKENIIDESGMPKERFSAEFPKEGPSILRIQQVVRGDSAAYFCASSLLLGQPQHFGDGTRLSIL.